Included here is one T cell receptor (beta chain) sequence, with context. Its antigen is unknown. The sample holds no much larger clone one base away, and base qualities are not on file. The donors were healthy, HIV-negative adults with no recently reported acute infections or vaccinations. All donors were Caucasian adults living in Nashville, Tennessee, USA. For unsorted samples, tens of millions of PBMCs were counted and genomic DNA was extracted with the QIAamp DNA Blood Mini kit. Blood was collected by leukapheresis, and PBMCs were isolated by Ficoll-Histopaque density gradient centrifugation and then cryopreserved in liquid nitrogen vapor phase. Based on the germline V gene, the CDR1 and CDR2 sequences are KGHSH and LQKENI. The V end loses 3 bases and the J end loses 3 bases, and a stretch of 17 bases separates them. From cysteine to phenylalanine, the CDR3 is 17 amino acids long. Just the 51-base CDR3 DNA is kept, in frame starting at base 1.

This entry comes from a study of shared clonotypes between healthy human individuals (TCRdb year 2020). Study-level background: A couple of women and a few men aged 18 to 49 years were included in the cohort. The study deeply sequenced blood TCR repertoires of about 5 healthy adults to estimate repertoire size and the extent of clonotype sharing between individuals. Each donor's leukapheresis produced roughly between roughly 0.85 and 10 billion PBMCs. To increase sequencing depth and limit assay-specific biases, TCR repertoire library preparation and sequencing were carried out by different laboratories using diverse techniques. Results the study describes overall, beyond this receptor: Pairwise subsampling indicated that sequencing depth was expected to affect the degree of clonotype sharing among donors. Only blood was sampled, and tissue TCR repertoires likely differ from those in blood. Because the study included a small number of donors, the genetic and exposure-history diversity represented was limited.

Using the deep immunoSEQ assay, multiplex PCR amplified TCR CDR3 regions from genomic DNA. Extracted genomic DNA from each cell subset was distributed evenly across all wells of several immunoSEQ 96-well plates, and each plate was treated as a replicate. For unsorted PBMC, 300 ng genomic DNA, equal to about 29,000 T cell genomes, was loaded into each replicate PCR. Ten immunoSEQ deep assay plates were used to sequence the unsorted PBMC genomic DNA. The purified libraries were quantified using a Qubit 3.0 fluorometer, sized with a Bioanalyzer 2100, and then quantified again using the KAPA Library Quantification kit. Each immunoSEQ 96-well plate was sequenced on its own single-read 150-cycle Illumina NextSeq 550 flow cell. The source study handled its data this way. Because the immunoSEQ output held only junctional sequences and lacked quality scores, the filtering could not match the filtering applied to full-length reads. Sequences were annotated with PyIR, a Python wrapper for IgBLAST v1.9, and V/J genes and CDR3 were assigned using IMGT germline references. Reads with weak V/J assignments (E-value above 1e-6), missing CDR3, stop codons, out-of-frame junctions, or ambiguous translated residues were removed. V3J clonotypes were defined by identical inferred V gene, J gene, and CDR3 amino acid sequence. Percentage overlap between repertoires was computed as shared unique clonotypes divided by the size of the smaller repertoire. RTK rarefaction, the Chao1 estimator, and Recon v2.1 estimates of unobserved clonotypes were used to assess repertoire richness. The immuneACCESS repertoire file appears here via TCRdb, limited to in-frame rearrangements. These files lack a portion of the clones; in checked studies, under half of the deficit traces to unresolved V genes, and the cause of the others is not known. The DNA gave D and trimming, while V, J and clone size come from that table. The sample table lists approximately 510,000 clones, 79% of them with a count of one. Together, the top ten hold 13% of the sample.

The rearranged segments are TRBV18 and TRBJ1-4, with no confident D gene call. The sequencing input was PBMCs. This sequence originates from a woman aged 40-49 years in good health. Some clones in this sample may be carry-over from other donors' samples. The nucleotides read TGTGCCAGCTCACCCCTGTCTAGGAATGGGCCTAATGAAAAACTGTTTTTT. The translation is CASSPLSRNGPNEKLFF.